Listed here are 17 T cell receptor beta chains from one sample, sequenced in a study of blood T cell repertoires in COVID-19. The data were produced by immunoSEQ multiplex PCR, yet TCRdb's version contains in-frame clones alone and is incomplete. Of some 100,000 clones in the sample, over 80% were seen once. The sequenced sample consisted of peripheral blood. These receptors were taken from a man aged 50 or older with acute or convalescent COVID-19.

This sequence joins TRBV7-9 and TRBJ1-1, with 7 bases aligning to TRBD1. There are 15 residues in the CDR3. CDR1 SEHNR and CDR2 FQNEAQ come from the germline V gene (reference sequence). With V trimmed by 5 bases and J by 2 bases, 8 bases remained unmatched. In nucleotides, the CDR3 is TGTGCCAGCAGCGCCGTACAGGGGACAAACACTGAAGCTTTCTTT. It translates to CASSAVQGTNTEAFF.

The genes are TRBV27 and TRBJ2-4; possible D gene TRBD2, 6 bases. The CDR3 runs to 13 residues. Germline V lookup: CDR1 MNHEY, CDR2 SMNVEV (reference sequence). Trimming pared 9 bases from V and 8 bases from J, leaving 17 bases between. CDR3 amino acids: CASRGAMVDIQYF. Written as DNA, the CDR3 is TGTGCCAGTCGCGGGGCCATGGTTGACATTCAGTACTTC.

The V and J genes are TRBV2 and TRBJ1-5; 8 nucleotides match TRBD1. There are 14 residues in the CDR3. Trimming cost V 7 bases and J 3 bases; bases outside gene matches: 5. Germline values: CDR1 SNHLY, CDR2 FYNNEI. For the CDR3, the DNA is TGTGCCAGCAAGGACAGGGTAAACAATCAGCCCCAGCATTTT. Translation gives CASKDRVNNQPQHF.

This CDR3 is CASSYRQGGTEAFF. The CDR3 coding sequence is TGTGCCAGCAGCTACAGGCAGGGGGGCACTGAAGCTTTCTTT. The V call is TRBV6-5, the J call TRBJ1-1; 7 bases fit TRBD1. The V segment lost 6 bases and the J segment 4 bases; nucleotides outside the gene matches: 8. CDR1 is MNHEY and CDR2 is SVGAGI in the germline V gene. This CDR3 region has 14 residues.

This sequence joins TRBV6-1 and TRBJ2-1; D gene uncertain. The CDR3 loop spans 15 amino acids. Germline CDR1 and CDR2: MNHNS and SASEGT. V dropped 1 base and J dropped 4 bases, with 11 bases sitting between them. CDR3 protein: CASSEGIRQYNEQFF. For the CDR3, the DNA is TGTGCCAGCAGTGAAGGTATCAGACAATACAATGAGCAGTTCTTC.

The chain recombines TRBV29-1 with TRBJ1-1, with D possibly being TRBD1 (6 bases). CDR1 and CDR2 (germline): SQVTM, ANQGSEA. V was cut by 3 bases and J by 3 bases, with 14 bases left in between. This CDR3 comprises 14 residues. CDR3 in amino acids: CSVDSGVGYTEAFF. The DNA of the CDR3 is TGCAGCGTTGACTCAGGGGTTGGGTACACTGAAGCTTTCTTT.

V gene TRBV7-2 combines with J gene TRBJ1-3; D not certain. Looked up from germline, CDR1 is SGHTA and CDR2 is FQGNSA. The CDR3 contains 14 residues. V lost 2 bases, J lost 1 base, and 6 bases lay in between. The CDR3, as DNA: TGTGCCAGCAGCTTATCGGGGTCTGGAAACACCATATATTTT. This translates into CASSLSGSGNTIYF.

This clone appeared a single time. This chain links TRBV3-1 (or the pseudogene TRBV3-2) with TRBJ1-1, with 7 bases aligning to TRBD1. The CDR3 consists of 13 residues. The V segment lost 5 bases and the J segment 3 bases; nucleotides outside the gene matches: 3. Germline V gene lookup returns CDR1 LGHDT and CDR2 YNNKEL (reference sequence). CDR3: CASSTQGYTEAFF. In DNA, the CDR3 is TGTGCCAGCAGCACACAGGGGTACACTGAAGCTTTCTTT.

The rearrangement links TRBV7-3 to TRBJ2-3; D gene uncertain. The V end lost 5 bases, the J end lost 8 bases, and 11 bases lay between the germline ends. Per germline, CDR1 SGHTA and CDR2 FQGTGA. The CDR3 spans 12 residues. The CDR3 protein is CASSPHGGTQYF. DNA of the CDR3: TGTGCCAGCAGCCCCCATGGCGGTACGCAGTATTTT. The full variable domain, in which reference TRBV7-3 and TRBJ2-3 provide the parts outside the CDR3, is GAGVSQTPSNKVTEKGKYVELRCDPISGHTALYWYRQSLGQGPEFLIYFQGTGAADDSGLPNDRFFAVRPEGSVSTLKIQRTERGDSAVYLCASSPHGGTQYFGPGTRLTVL.

The chain uses TRBV19 and TRBJ1-5; no clear D gene. Per the germline V gene, CDR1 is LNHDA and CDR2 is SQIVND (reference sequence). The CDR3 runs to 12 residues. The V gene lost 8 bases and the J gene lost 5 bases, with 10 bases spanning the gap. Here the CDR3 reads CASRSSHQPQHF. CDR3 bases: TGTGCCAGTCGTAGTAGTCATCAGCCCCAGCATTTT.

The chain has TRBV11-2 and TRBJ2-1; D not resolved. Trimming pared 0 bases from V and 8 bases from J, leaving 11 bases between. There are 14 residues in the CDR3. The germline gives CDR1 SGHAT, CDR2 FQNNGV. The CDR3 region is CASSLDGRPHEQFF. The CDR3 DNA follows: TGTGCCAGCAGCTTAGATGGGCGTCCCCATGAGCAGTTCTTC.

The J gene is TRBJ1-2, the V gene TRBV3-1 (or the pseudogene TRBV3-2); tentative D call: TRBD1 (5 bases). CDR3 size: 17 residues. Germline CDR1 is LGHDT and CDR2 is YNNKEL (reference sequence). V lost 4 bases and J lost 1, with 19 bases in between. In DNA, the CDR3 is TGTGCCAGCAGCCTCGGACACTTGACTTTAGTTAACTATGGCTACACCTTC. It encodes CASSLGHLTLVNYGYTF.

The gene calls are TRBV12-3 or TRBV12-4 and TRBJ1-2, with 8 bases lining up with TRBD1. This CDR3 region has 13 residues. V shed 5 bases and J 6 bases; nucleotides not matched to a gene: 5. In DNA, the CDR3 is TGTGCCAGCAGTACCGGACAGGGTCATGGCTACACCTTC. The encoded protein is CASSTGQGHGYTF.

The chain employs TRBV6-5 and TRBJ1-3, with unresolved D. V gave up 5 bases and J gave up 2 bases, with 13 bases separating them. This CDR3 contains 15 residues. Looked up from germline, CDR1 is MNHEY and CDR2 is SVGAGI. CDR3 residues: CASSTRHGAGNTIYF. The CDR3 bases are TGTGCCAGCAGTACTAGGCATGGGGCTGGAAACACCATATATTTT.

CDR3 loop: CASSVRGVSNQPQHF. The CDR3 region has the DNA TGTGCCAGCAGTGTTCGGGGGGTGAGCAATCAGCCCCAGCATTTT. The chain has TRBV2 and TRBJ1-5; TRBD1 is a possible D gene (5 bases). The ends were cut back, 4 bases at V and 1 base at J, with 11 bases in the middle. CDR1 and CDR2 (germline): SNHLY, FYNNEI. The CDR3 runs 15 residues.

The chain employs TRBV9 and TRBJ2-5; 11 nucleotides agree with TRBD1. This CDR3 comprises 16 residues. With 4 bases clipped from V and 4 bases from J, the junction kept 9 bases outside the gene matches. The germline V gene encodes CDR1 SGDLS and CDR2 YYNGEE. The CDR3 is CASSPSGTGGRETQYF. CDR3 DNA sequence: TGTGCCAGCAGCCCATCCGGGACAGGGGGGCGAGAGACCCAGTACTTC.

The rearrangement uses TRBV2 and TRBJ2-4, with TRBD2 matching 8 bases. The CDR3 sequence is 16 residues long. The germline V gene has CDR1 SNHLY and CDR2 FYNNEI. Germline trimming cut 3 bases from V and 7 bases from J; bases unmatched to any gene: 11. The CDR3 loop is CASSDPASGSRNIQYF. In DNA, the CDR3 is TGTGCCAGCAGTGATCCGGCTAGCGGGTCCAGGAACATTCAGTACTTC.